The next 2 T cell receptor beta chains were all read from a single sample in a study of glioma-infiltrating T cells. TCR alpha and beta CDR3 regions were amplified from RNA using iRepertoire nested multiplex PCR. Each CDR3 protein is one row after TCRdb ran MiXCR on the multiplex PCR reads. The sample has more than 110,000 distinct CDR3 sequences, roughly 43% seen once. The sequenced sample consisted of glioma tissue, nonneoplastic brain tissue, or PBMCs (not recorded which). The receptors here all came from a human donor with low-grade glioma or glioblastoma, undergoing nonglioma brain surgery, or in good health (not recorded which).

In this sample, this clonotype turned up a few times. V and J are TRBV27 and TRBJ2-3; D assignment may be TRBD1 or TRBD2 (5 bases each). Germline values: CDR1 MNHEY, CDR2 SMNVEV (reference sequence). With 0 bases removed from V and 10 bases from J, the gap between germline ends came to 11 bases. The CDR3 has 13 residues. The CDR3 nucleotides are TGTGCCAGCAGTTTATCGGGGGAGTTGGCGCAGTATTTT. Translating it yields CASSLSGELAQYF.

The rearrangement uses TRBV28 and TRBJ2-5, with 11 bases identical to TRBD2. With 4 bases clipped from V and 5 bases from J, the junction kept 6 bases outside the gene matches. The CDR3 runs to 15 residues. CDR1 is MDHEN and CDR2 is SYDVKM in the germline V gene. The CDR3 loop reads CASSSLAGVPETQYF. In DNA, the CDR3 is TGTGCCAGCAGTTCACTAGCGGGAGTGCCGGAGACCCAGTACTTC. Supplemented by reference TRBV28 and TRBJ2-5, the full variable domain reads DVKVTQSSRYLVKRTGEKVFLECVQDMDHENMFWYRQDPGLGLRLIYFSYDVKMKEKGDIPEGYSVSREKKERFSLILESASTNQTSMYLCASSSLAGVPETQYFGPGTRLLVL.